This T cell receptor (beta chain) was identified during a study of T-cell memory formation after mild COVID-19. Overall study: TCR clusters were mostly confined to one donor each.

This clonotype has a handful of counts. The antigen is unknown. TCRdb re-called the 5' RACE reads through MiXCR, storing one row per CDR3 protein. The top ten clones hold around a fifth of a sample with about 260,000 distinct CDR3 sequences, 16% of them seen once. V dropped 3 bases and J dropped 2 bases, with 15 bases sitting between them. Looked up from germline, CDR1 is SGHRS and CDR2 is YFSETQ. This CDR3 has 15 residues. General study results and limits: Cross-reactive memory seemingly joined, as some responding clones were found in pre-infection memory. Clones contracting across day 15 to 85 had a balanced CD4/CD8 profile; later expanding clones leaned CD4+.

The receptor was derived from a man between 18 and 35 years old who had mild COVID-19 (a few samples of this study predate the infection). Cell type and time point are not known. The chain links TRBV5-1 to TRBJ2-7; D is perhaps TRBD1 or TRBD2 (5 bases each). The sequencing input was PBMCs or a T cell subset sorted from them (not recorded which). As DNA, the CDR3 is TGCGCCAGCAGCTCGGGTTCGACGGGACCCTACGAGCAGTACTTC. It codes for CASSSGSTGPYEQYF.